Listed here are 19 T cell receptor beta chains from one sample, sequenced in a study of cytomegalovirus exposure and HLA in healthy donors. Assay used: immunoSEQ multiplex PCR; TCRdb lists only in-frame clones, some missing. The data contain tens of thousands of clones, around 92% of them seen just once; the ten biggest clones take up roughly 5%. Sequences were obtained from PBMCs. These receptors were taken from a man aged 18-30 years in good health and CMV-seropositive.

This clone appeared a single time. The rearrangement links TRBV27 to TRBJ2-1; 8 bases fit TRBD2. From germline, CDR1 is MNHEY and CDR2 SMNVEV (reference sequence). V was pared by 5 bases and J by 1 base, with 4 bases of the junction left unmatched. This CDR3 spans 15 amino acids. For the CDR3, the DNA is TGTGCCAGCAGTAGGGGACTAGAGTCCTACAATGAGCAGTTCTTC. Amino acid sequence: CASSRGLESYNEQFF.

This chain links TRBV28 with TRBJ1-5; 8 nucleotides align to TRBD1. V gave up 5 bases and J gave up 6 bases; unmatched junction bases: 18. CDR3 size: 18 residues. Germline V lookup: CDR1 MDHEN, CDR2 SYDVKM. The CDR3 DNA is TGTGCCAGCAGTCCACCGGGACAGGCCCTCGGTGGGTCTCAGCCCCAGCATTTT. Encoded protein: CASSPPGQALGGSQPQHF. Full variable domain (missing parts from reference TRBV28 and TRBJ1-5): DVKVTQSSRYLVKRTGEKVFLECVQDMDHENMFWYRQDPGLGLRLIYFSYDVKMKEKGDIPEGYSVSREKKERFSLILESASTNQTSMYLCASSPPGQALGGSQPQHFGDGTRLSIL.

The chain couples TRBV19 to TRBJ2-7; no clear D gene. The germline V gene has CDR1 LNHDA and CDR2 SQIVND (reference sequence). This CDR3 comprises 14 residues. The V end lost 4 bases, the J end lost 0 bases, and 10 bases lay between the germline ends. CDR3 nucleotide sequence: TGTGCCAGTAGTACCCAACAGTCCTCCTACGAGCAGTACTTC. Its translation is CASSTQQSSYEQYF.

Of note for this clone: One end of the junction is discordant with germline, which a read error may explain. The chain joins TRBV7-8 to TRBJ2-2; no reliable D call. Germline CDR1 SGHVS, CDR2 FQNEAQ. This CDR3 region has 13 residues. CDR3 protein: CASIGKITGELFF. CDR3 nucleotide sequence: TGTGCAAGCATCGGTAAAATAACCGGGGAGCTGTTTTTT.

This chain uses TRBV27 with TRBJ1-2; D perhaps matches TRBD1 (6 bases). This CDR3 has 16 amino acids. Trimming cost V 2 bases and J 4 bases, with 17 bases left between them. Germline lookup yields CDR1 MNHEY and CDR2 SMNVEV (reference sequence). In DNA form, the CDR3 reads TGTGCCAGCAGTTTAACACAGACAGGCCATCTCTATGGCTACACCTTC. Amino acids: CASSLTQTGHLYGYTF.

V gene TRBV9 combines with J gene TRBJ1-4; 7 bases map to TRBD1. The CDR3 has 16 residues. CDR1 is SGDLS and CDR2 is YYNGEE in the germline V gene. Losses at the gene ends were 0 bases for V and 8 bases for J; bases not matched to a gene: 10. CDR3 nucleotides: TGTGCCAGCAGCGTAGGTTCCAGGGGGGAAGTGGAAAAACTGTTTTTT. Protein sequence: CASSVGSRGEVEKLFF. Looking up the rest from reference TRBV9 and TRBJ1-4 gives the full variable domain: DSGVTQTPKHLITATGQRVTLRCSPRSGDLSVYWYQQSLDQGLQFLIQYYNGEERAKGNILERFSAQQFPDLHSELNLSSLELGDSALYFCASSVGSRGEVEKLFFGSGTQLSVL.

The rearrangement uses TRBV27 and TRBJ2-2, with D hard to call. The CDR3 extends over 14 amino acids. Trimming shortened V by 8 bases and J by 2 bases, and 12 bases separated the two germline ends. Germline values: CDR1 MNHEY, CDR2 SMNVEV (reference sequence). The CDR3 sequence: CASSGAGNTGELFF. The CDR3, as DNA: TGTGCCAGCTCTGGAGCCGGAAACACCGGGGAGCTGTTTTTT.

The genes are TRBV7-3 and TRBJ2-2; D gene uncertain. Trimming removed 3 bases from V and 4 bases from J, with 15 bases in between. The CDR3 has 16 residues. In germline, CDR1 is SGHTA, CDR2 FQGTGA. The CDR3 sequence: CASSFGIAYGTGELFF. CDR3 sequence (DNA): TGTGCCAGCAGCTTCGGTATAGCATATGGCACCGGGGAGCTGTTTTTT.

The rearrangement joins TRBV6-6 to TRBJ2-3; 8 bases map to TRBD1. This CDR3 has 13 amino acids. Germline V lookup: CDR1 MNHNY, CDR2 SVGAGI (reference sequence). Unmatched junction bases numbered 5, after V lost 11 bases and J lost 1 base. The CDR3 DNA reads TGTGCCGGCCAGACAGGGGGCACAGATACGCAGTATTTT. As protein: CAGQTGGTDTQYF.

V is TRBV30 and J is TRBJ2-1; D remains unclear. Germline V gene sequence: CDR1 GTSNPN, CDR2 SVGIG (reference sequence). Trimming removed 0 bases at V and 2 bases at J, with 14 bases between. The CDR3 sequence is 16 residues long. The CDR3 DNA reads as TGTGCCTGGAGTGTGCTAGGAACGCAAGCCTACAATGAGCAGTTCTTC. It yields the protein CAWSVLGTQAYNEQFF.

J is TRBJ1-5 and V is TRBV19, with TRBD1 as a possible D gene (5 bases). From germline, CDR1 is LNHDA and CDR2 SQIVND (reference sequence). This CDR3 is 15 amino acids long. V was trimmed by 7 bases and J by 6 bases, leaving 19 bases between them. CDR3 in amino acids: CASMGGAGYGQPQHF. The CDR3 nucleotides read TGTGCCAGTATGGGGGGAGCGGGTTATGGTCAGCCCCAGCATTTT. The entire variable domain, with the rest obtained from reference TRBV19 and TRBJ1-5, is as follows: DGGITQSPKYLFRKEGQNVTLSCEQNLNHDAMYWYRQDPGQGLRLIYYSQIVNDFQKGDIAEGYSVSREKKESFPLTVTSAQKNPTAFYLCASMGGAGYGQPQHFGDGTRLSIL.

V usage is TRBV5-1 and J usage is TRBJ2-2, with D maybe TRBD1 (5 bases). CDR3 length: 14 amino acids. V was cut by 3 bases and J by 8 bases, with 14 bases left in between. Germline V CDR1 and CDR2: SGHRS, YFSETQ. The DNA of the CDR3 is TGCGCCAGCAGCTCGACAGCTTCGGCGGGGGAGCTGTTTTTT. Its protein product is CASSSTASAGELFF.

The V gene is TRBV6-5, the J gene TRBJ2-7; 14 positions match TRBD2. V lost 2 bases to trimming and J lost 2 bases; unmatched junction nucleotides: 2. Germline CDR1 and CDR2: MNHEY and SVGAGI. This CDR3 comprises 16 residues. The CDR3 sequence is CASSYGTSGGAYEQYF. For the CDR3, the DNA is TGTGCCAGCAGTTACGGGACTAGCGGGGGAGCCTACGAGCAGTACTTC.

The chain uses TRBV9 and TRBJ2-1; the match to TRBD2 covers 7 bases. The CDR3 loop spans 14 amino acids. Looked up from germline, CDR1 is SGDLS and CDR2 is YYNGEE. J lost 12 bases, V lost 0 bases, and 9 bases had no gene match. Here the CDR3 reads CASSVESSGVGQFF. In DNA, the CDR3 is TGTGCCAGCAGCGTAGAGTCGAGCGGGGTTGGGCAGTTCTTC.

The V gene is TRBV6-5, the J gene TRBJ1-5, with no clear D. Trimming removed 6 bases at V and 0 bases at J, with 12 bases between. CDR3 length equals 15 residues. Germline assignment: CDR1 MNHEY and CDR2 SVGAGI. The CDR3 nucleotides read TGTGCCAGCAGATACAGCCCCAATAGCAATCAGCCCCAGCATTTT. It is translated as CASRYSPNSNQPQHF.

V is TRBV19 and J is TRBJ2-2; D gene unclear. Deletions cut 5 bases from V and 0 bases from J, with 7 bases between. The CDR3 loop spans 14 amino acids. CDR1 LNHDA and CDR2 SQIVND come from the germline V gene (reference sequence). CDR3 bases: TGTGCCAGTAGTGAGGAATCGAACACCGGGGAGCTGTTTTTT. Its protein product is CASSEESNTGELFF.

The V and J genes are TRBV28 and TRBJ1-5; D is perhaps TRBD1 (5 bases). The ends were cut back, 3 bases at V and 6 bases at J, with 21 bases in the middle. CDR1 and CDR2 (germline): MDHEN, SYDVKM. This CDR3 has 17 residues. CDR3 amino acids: CASSFFLVGVGSQPQHF. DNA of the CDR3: TGTGCCAGCAGTTTTTTTTTGGTAGGGGTTGGAAGTCAGCCCCAGCATTTT.

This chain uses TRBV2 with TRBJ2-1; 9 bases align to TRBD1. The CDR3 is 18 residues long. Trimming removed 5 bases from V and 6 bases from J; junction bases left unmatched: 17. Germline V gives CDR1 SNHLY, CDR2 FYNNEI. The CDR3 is CASSKIGIPGQGTNEQFF. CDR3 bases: TGTGCCAGCAGTAAAATTGGAATACCGGGACAGGGTACCAATGAGCAGTTCTTC. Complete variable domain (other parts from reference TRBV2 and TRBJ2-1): EPEVTQTPSHQVTQMGQEVILRCVPISNHLYFYWYRQILGQKVEFLVSFYNNEISEKSEIFDDQFSVERPDGSNFTLKIRSTKLEDSAMYFCASSKIGIPGQGTNEQFFGPGTRLTVL.

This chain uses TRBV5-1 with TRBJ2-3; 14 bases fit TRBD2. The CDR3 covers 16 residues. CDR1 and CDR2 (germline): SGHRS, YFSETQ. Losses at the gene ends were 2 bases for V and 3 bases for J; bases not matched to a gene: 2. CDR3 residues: CASSFGLAGGTDTQYF. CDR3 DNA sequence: TGCGCCAGCAGCTTCGGACTAGCGGGAGGAACAGATACGCAGTATTTT.